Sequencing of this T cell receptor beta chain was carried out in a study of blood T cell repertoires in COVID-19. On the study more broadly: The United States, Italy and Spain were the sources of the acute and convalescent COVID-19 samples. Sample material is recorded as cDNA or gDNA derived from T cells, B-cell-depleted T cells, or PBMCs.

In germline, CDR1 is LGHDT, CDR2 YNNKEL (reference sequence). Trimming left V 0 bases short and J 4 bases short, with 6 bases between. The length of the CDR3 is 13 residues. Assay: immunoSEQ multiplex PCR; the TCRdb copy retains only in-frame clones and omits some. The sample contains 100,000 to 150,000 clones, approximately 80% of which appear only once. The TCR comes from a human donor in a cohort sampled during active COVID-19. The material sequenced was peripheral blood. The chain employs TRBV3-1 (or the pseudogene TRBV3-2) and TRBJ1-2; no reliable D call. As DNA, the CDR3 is TGTGCCAGCAGCCAAGACCCAGGCTATGGCTACACCTTC. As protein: CASSQDPGYGYTF.